This T cell receptor (beta chain) emerged from a study of T cells in women clearing cervical HPV infection (dated by TCRdb to about 2018). In the study overall: The cases were about 23 women with histologically confirmed HPV16-related CIN3 or worse, and 2 of those women had invasive cancers. Quality controls consisted of five blinded duplicates per group, for a total of some 60 samples made up of approximately 50 participants and about ten replicates. Cases were matched to controls by age within five years and by the year the sample was collected. Case blood was taken at the visit when the lesion was first identified, whereas control blood was taken when infection was no longer detected. The controls were around 26 women whose single incident HPV16 infection cleared within 12 months with no development of precancer or cancer. In the parent cohort, some 9,900 women aged 18 or older were enrolled in Guanacaste, Costa Rica, during about 1992 to 1994 and then followed for approximately seven years. Cases had a median age of almost 35 years and controls had a median age of about 41, with no significant differences in baseline characteristics. For cases, a median interval of approximately 140 days, with an interquartile range of roughly 80 to 200 days, was observed between lesion detection and blood sampling. HLA typing was available for only a few women, so HLA type could not be excluded as a confounder. An exploratory proof-of-principle case-control study, nested within the Guanacaste HPV Natural History Study in Costa Rica, was conducted to compare TCR repertoires across cervical HPV16 outcomes.

CDR1 GTSNPN and CDR2 SVGIG are derived from the germline V gene (reference sequence). The CDR3 runs 15 residues from the cysteine to the phenylalanine. The 36 bases shown cover part of the CDR3, and their frame starts at base 1. The germline ends are 8 bases apart after V is trimmed by 0 bases and J by 0 bases. Turning to this clone: Its antigen is still unknown. The CDR3 goes on 3 residues after the read ends, and that part is filled in from the germline J gene.

Every participant had a single incident cervical HPV16 infection, and prevalent HPV16 infections were excluded. Cervical HPV DNA was detected by MY09/MY11 PCR, and genotyping was performed by dot-blot hybridization. Roughly 15 mL of heparinized blood was centrifuged, after which the buffy coat was aliquoted, frozen at -30 degrees C, and then stored at -80 degrees C. Genomic DNA was extracted from buffy coat specimens using QIAGEN kits. What the study reported, not specific to this receptor: Significantly higher TCR repertoire richness was observed in CIN3+ cases than in controls across sequencing depths, whereas no difference in evenness was found. Cases had lower TRBV6-7 relative abundance than controls (approximately 0.11% versus 0.16%; Bonferroni P = 0.0008). Cases were distinguished from controls with an estimated AUC of 0.7 to 0.85 by random forest classifiers combining richness and V gene abundances. Because the number of T cells per sample was unknown, the richness differences could reflect varying T-cell content rather than repertoire biology. Because of the cross-sectional design, the study could not determine whether the associations came before infection or resulted from infection, and neither effector/memory subsets nor HPV-specific T cells were isolated.

TCR beta CDR3 regions were amplified by multiplex PCR using the immunoSEQ assay from an average of around 1.2 ug genomic DNA per sample. To correct primer bias, the assay used a complete synthetic TCR repertoire to set an amplification baseline. Amplicons were sequenced on the Illumina platform. On the authors' methods: Sequence errors were corrected by clustering with frequency ratios and a modified nearest-neighbor algorithm, and the sequences were then analyzed in the immunoSEQ Analyzer using IMGT gene definitions. At each rarefaction depth, TCR richness and evenness were averaged across 20 rarefaction repeats, and samples with fewer sequences than that depth were excluded. V, D and J gene relative abundances were compared between groups with Wilcoxon rank sum tests, applying FDR correction. For the blinded duplicates, the intraclass correlation was 90% to 97% for TCR richness and averaged about 76% across roughly 72 gene segments. Entries here come from immuneACCESS through TCRdb and include only in-frame sequences with V and J called. Some clones fail to appear in such tables; in the studies checked, an unresolved V gene covers under half of the shortfall, and the cause of the remainder is unknown. For V, J and clone size, that table is used; D and trimming come from the DNA. This specimen's table enumerates roughly 23,000 clones. The leading ten clones occupy 9.1% of the sample.

This TCR came from a woman between 18 and 69 years old with a cervical HPV16 infection that either progressed to CIN3+ or cleared (not recorded which). The sample consisted of blood buffy coat. This sequence uses TRBV30 and TRBJ1-4; there is no confident call for the D gene. The sequenced part of the CDR3 DNA is TGTGCCTGGAGTGTTGGCAGAACAACTAATGAAAAA. This translates into CAWSVGRTTNEK. The CDR3 reads in full as CAWSVGRTTNEKLFF.